Following are 19 T cell receptor beta chains from one sample sequenced in a study of T cell responses to AZD1222 COVID-19 vaccine. Clones were read by immunoSEQ multiplex PCR, and TCRdb kept only the in-frame ones, dropping some. The table records 95,000 to 110,000 clones, about nine tenths of them present only once. The specimen comprised peripheral blood, sampled on day 0 of AZD1222 vaccination. The source of these receptors is an adult in good health.

The chain recombines TRBV12-5 with TRBJ1-2, with a possible D match to TRBD1 (6 bases). Deletions cut 8 bases from V and 7 bases from J, with 14 bases between. Germline V lookup: CDR1 LGHNT, CDR2 FRNRAP. This CDR3 contains 12 residues. The CDR3 sequence is CASHRGATGYTF. The CDR3 DNA is TGTGCTAGTCATCGGGGGGCCACTGGCTACACCTTC.

The V and J genes are TRBV30 and TRBJ1-1; D may be TRBD1 (6 bases). This CDR3 is 13 amino acids long. Trimming took off 0 bases at V and 1 base at J, with 6 bases between the two ends. CDR1 and CDR2 from the germline V gene are GTSNPN and SVGIG (reference sequence). In DNA form, the CDR3 reads TGTGCCTGGAGTGTACAGGGGAACACTGAAGCTTTCTTT. Protein: CAWSVQGNTEAFF.

The chain couples TRBV10-1 to TRBJ2-2, with D unresolved. The CDR3 loop spans 13 amino acids. Germline V gene data show CDR1 as WNHNN and CDR2 as SYGVQD (reference sequence). The V end lost 2 bases, the J end lost 4 bases, and 5 bases lay between the germline ends. The CDR3 DNA reads TGCGCCAGCAGTGAGATTGGCACCGGGGAGCTGTTTTTT. Translation: CASSEIGTGELFF.

V gene TRBV30 combines with J gene TRBJ1-2, with D maybe TRBD1 (6 bases). Germline values: CDR1 GTSNPN, CDR2 SVGIG (reference sequence). With 2 bases removed from V and 7 bases from J, the gap between germline ends came to 14 bases. The CDR3 consists of 13 residues. CDR3 sequence reads: CAWSQGIAFGYTF. As DNA, the CDR3 is TGTGCCTGGAGTCAGGGGATTGCTTTTGGCTACACCTTC.

This clone was counted only a few times. Different DNA sequences within this sample yield the same CDR3. CDR3 coding DNA: TGTGCCAGCAGTTACTCCTTCCTGGGGACTGAAGCTTTCTTT. Its translation: CASSYSFLGTEAFF. The rearrangement joins TRBV6-5 to TRBJ1-1; no clear D. The CDR3 extends over 14 amino acids. The V end lost 0 bases, the J end lost 5 bases, and 10 bases lay between the germline ends. CDR1 MNHEY and CDR2 SVGAGI come from the germline V gene.

This clone turned up a few times. The V gene is TRBV7-8, the J gene TRBJ1-1, with TRBD1 matching over 8 bases. CDR1 and CDR2 from the germline V gene are SGHVS and FQNEAQ. The V and J ends lost 5 bases and 11 bases, in that order; junction bases with no gene match: 4. The CDR3 length is 11 residues. DNA for the CDR3: TGTGCCAGCAGCACGGACAGGGTGGCTTTCTTT. It yields the protein CASSTDRVAFF.

V gene TRBV6-5 combines with J gene TRBJ1-2; no reliable D call. Germline-derived CDR1 and CDR2 are MNHEY and SVGAGI. The CDR3 runs to 13 residues. V was pared by 6 bases and J by 8 bases, with 16 bases between. CDR3 DNA sequence: TGTGCCAGCAGCCAGTCCGGTTCTACCGGCTACACCTTC. The encoded protein is CASSQSGSTGYTF.

This chain links TRBV6-5 with TRBJ2-3, with D tentatively TRBD1 (6 bases). The V end lost 10 bases, the J end lost 7 bases, and 18 bases lay between the germline ends. The CDR3 has 13 amino acids. Per the germline V gene, CDR1 is MNHEY and CDR2 is SVGAGI. CDR3 sequence (DNA): TGTGCCACCAGGGGTAGTGTTTGGTATACGCAGTATTTT. It encodes CATRGSVWYTQYF.

CDR3 loop: CATSRGRRNTEAFF. The CDR3 DNA reads TGTGCCACCAGCAGAGGACGGAGGAACACTGAAGCTTTCTTT. This sequence joins TRBV15 and TRBJ1-1, with no clear D. In germline, CDR1 is LNHNV, CDR2 YYDKDF (reference sequence). The CDR3 is 14 residues long. V lost 1 base and J 1 base, leaving 7 bases between the germline ends.

The chain combines TRBV10-3 with TRBJ1-5, with unresolved D. The ends were cut back, 6 bases at V and 2 bases at J, with 8 bases in the middle. This CDR3 spans 13 amino acids. Germline-derived CDR1 and CDR2 are ENHRY and SYGVKD. The CDR3 reads CAISPEGNQPQHF. CDR3 coding DNA: TGTGCCATCAGCCCCGAGGGCAATCAGCCCCAGCATTTT.

The CDR3, as DNA: TGTGCCAGCAGTTTCCCCGCGGAGCAAGCTTTCTTT. Its translation: CASSFPAEQAFF. The gene calls are TRBV12-3 or TRBV12-4 and TRBJ1-1; D uncertain. The CDR3 contains 12 residues. V was pared by 3 bases and J by 9 bases, with 11 bases between.

This chain links TRBV5-4 with TRBJ2-7, with 8 positions matching TRBD1. V dropped 4 bases and J dropped 3; count of bases not matched to a gene: 12. This CDR3 has 16 residues. Germline values: CDR1 SGHNT, CDR2 YYREEE (reference sequence). The CDR3 loop is CASSPSSGGIVYEQYF. CDR3 in DNA: TGTGCCAGCAGCCCGTCGTCAGGGGGCATAGTCTACGAGCAGTACTTC.

For the CDR3, the DNA is TGTGCCAGCAGCGTAGTTAAGTGGGGGGGAGTGGTTGATGAGCAGTTCTTC. It translates to CASSVVKWGGVVDEQFF. The J gene is TRBJ2-1, the V gene TRBV9; 7 bases are shared with TRBD2. Germline CDR1 is SGDLS and CDR2 is YYNGEE. CDR3 size: 17 residues. V shed 0 bases and J 8 bases; nucleotides not matched to a gene: 14.

The chain recombines TRBV30 with TRBJ2-7, with TRBD1 identical over 8 bases. The V gene's germline CDR1 is GTSNPN and CDR2 SVGIG (reference sequence). The CDR3 is 12 residues long. Trimming at V came to 4 bases and at J to 2 bases, leaving 1 base not matched to a gene. The CDR3 sequence: CAWNRGAYEQYF. CDR3 coding DNA: TGTGCCTGGAACAGGGGGGCCTACGAGCAGTACTTC. The full variable domain, its missing parts supplied by reference TRBV30 and TRBJ2-7, is SQTIHQWPATLVQPVGSPLSLECTVEGTSNPNLYWYRQAAGRGLQLLFYSVGIGQISSEVPQNLSASRPQDRQFILSSKKLLLSDSGFYLCAWNRGAYEQYFGPGTRLTVT.

DNA of the CDR3: TGTGCCAGCAGCGTAGATCCAGCTCAACAAGAGACCCAGTACTTC. This codes for CASSVDPAQQETQYF. The V gene is TRBV9, the J gene TRBJ2-5, with no clear D. Trimming removed 0 bases from V and 2 bases from J, with 11 bases in between. Germline V gene lookup returns CDR1 SGDLS and CDR2 YYNGEE. The CDR3 has 15 residues.

The chain couples TRBV6-1 to TRBJ2-2, with 9 nucleotides matching TRBD1. The CDR3 covers 16 residues. J was trimmed by 6 bases and V by 4 bases; bases with no gene match: 9. The germline gives CDR1 MNHNS, CDR2 SASEGT. CDR3 sequence (DNA): TGTGCCAGCAGTGCCGACAGGGGGATTGGGTCCGGGGAGCTGTTTTTT. It is translated as CASSADRGIGSGELFF.

The chain carries TRBV19 and TRBJ2-3, with no clear D. The V and J ends lost 5 bases and 3 bases respectively, with 3 bases between them. Per germline, CDR1 LNHDA and CDR2 SQIVND (reference sequence). This CDR3 has 11 amino acids. The CDR3: CASSPTDTQYF. CDR3 nucleotide sequence: TGTGCCAGTAGTCCGACAGATACGCAGTATTTT.

V is TRBV4-1 and J is TRBJ1-1; D remains unclear. Germline CDR1 reads MGHRA; CDR2 reads YSYEKL. This CDR3 comprises 14 residues. V was pared by 0 bases and J by 4 bases, with 9 bases between. The DNA for the CDR3 is TGCGCCAGCAGCCAAGACAGGTCGGGCACTGAAGCTTTCTTT. This codes for CASSQDRSGTEAFF.

Turning to this clone: Likely a read error: the CDR3 ends without its conserved phenylalanine or tryptophan. The limits of the CDR3 on the DNA are not certain, so only TCRdb's listed CDR3 is given. This chain joins TRBV21-1 and TRBJ1-6. TRBV21-1 is classified as a pseudogene. The CDR3 numbers 17 amino acids, ends counted. CDR3: CASSKDRGSSYNSPLHL.